This section outlines one TCR beta chain sequence together with its context. Methods used by the authors: Reference gene primer amplification in the assay estimated nucleated cell counts. TCRdb's table, derived via immunoSEQ multiplex PCR, lists solely in-frame clones and lacks some. V, J and clone size were drawn from that table, and D and trimming were deduced from the DNA. The data contain over 250,000 clones, 80% to 90% of them singletons. These data are taken from a study of blood T cell repertoires in COVID-19. Background on the study: The United States, Italy and Spain supplied acute and convalescent COVID-19 samples.

The CDR3 length is 18 residues. The ends lost 0 bases at V and 9 bases at J; junction bases unmatched: 19. Germline V CDR1 and CDR2: LGHDT, YNNKEL (reference sequence). This chain joins TRBV3-1 (or the pseudogene TRBV3-2) and TRBJ2-7, with TRBD2 matching 8 bases. Sequenced: peripheral blood. The TCR was taken from a woman in her forties or fifties with acute or convalescent COVID-19. CDR3 nucleotides: TGTGCCAGCAGCCAAGATCTTACTAGCGGAACTCCTGACGGGGGGCAGTACTTC. This gives the protein CASSQDLTSGTPDGGQYF.